This entry lists 27 T cell receptor beta chains sequenced from one sample in a study of siplizumab effects on memory and regulatory T cells. Produced via immunoSEQ multiplex PCR; TCRdb's table is partial and in-frame only. Here the sample spans under 70,000 clones, 70% to 85% being singletons. Sample: memory CD4+ T cells sorted from blood. Source of these receptors: a human donor in good health.

This chain uses TRBV29-1 with TRBJ2-1; D is ambiguous. CDR1 and CDR2 (germline): SQVTM, ANQGSEA. V was pared by 4 bases and J by 9 bases, with 13 bases between. CDR3 size: 12 residues. The CDR3 reads CSVGFEWGEQFF. In DNA, the CDR3 is TGCAGCGTTGGGTTTGAATGGGGTGAGCAGTTCTTC.

This chain links TRBV5-1 with TRBJ2-2, with TRBD1 matching over 9 bases. J was trimmed by 4 bases and V by 7 bases; bases with no gene match: 5. Germline V gene sequence: CDR1 SGHRS, CDR2 YFSETQ. The CDR3 loop spans 14 amino acids. CDR3 amino acids: CASGQGRGTGELFF. The CDR3 DNA sequence: TGCGCCAGCGGACAGGGGAGAGGCACCGGGGAGCTGTTTTTT. The whole variable domain, remainder taken from reference TRBV5-1 and TRBJ2-2, is KAGVTQTPRYLIKTRGQQVTLSCSPISGHRSVSWYQQTPGQGLQFLFEYFSETQRNKGNFPGRFSGRQFSNSRSEMNVSTLELGDSALYLCASGQGRGTGELFFGEGSRLTVL.

The chain joins TRBV5-6 to TRBJ1-1; 10 bases match TRBD1. The CDR3 runs to 15 residues. J lost 11 bases, V lost 0 bases, and 10 bases had no gene match. Germline V gene lookup returns CDR1 SGHDT and CDR2 YYEEEE. The CDR3 nucleotides are TGTGCCAGCAGCTTGGGGGACAGGGGTCCGGGCGGGGCTTTCTTT. It is translated as CASSLGDRGPGGAFF. Full variable domain (rest looked up from reference TRBV5-6 and TRBJ1-1): DAGVTQSPTHLIKTRGQQVTLRCSPKSGHDTVSWYQQALGQGPQFIFQYYEEEERQRGNFPDRFSGHQFPNYSSELNVNALLLGDSALYLCASSLGDRGPGGAFFGQGTRLTVV.

The chain carries TRBV29-1 and TRBJ1-2; no clear D gene. Trimming removed 3 bases from V and 4 bases from J, with 9 bases in between. The CDR3 length is 12 residues. Germline-derived CDR1 and CDR2 are SQVTM and ANQGSEA. The CDR3 DNA follows: TGCAGCGTTGACAACACGGGCTATGGCTACACCTTC. Translation gives CSVDNTGYGYTF. The entire variable domain, with the rest obtained from reference TRBV29-1 and TRBJ1-2, is as follows: SAVISQKPSRDICQRGTSLTIQCQVDSQVTMMFWYRQQPGQSLTLIATANQGSEATYESGFVIDKFPISRPNLTFSTLTVSNMSPEDSSIYLCSVDNTGYGYTFGSGTRLTVV.

The genes are TRBV7-9 and TRBJ2-3; TRBD2 matches at 14 bases. J gave up 13 bases and V 5 bases, and 8 bases lay outside the gene matches. The length of the CDR3 is 14 residues. Germline CDR1 and CDR2: SEHNR and FQNEAQ (reference sequence). CDR3 region: CASSPRTSGGPEYF. The CDR3 coding sequence is TGTGCCAGCAGCCCTAGGACTAGCGGGGGGCCAGAGTATTTT.

Regarding this clone: This sample includes further DNA sequences coding for the same CDR3. The CDR3 is CAISESAGQKNQPQHF. The CDR3 DNA is TGTGCCATCAGTGAGTCAGCCGGACAGAAGAATCAGCCCCAGCATTTT. V is TRBV10-3 and J is TRBJ1-5, with D possibly being TRBD1 (6 bases). Per germline, CDR1 ENHRY and CDR2 SYGVKD. This CDR3 comprises 16 residues. The V end lost 0 bases, the J end lost 4 bases, and 13 bases lay between the germline ends.

The chain has TRBV27 and TRBJ1-2; 7 positions match TRBD1. The CDR3 runs to 13 residues. V lost 3 bases and J lost 8; bases outside the gene matches: 6. Germline lookup yields CDR1 MNHEY and CDR2 SMNVEV (reference sequence). CDR3 sequence reads: CASSFHTGVGYTF. CDR3 coding DNA: TGTGCCAGCAGTTTTCATACAGGGGTCGGCTACACCTTC.

There are a few counts of this clone. The V gene is TRBV7-3, the J gene TRBJ2-7, with a weak D call TRBD2 (5 bases). Trimming stripped 0 bases from V and 4 bases from J, with 13 bases between. Germline V gene data show CDR1 as SGHTA and CDR2 as FQGTGA. The CDR3 is 15 amino acids. CDR3 nucleotides: TGTGCCAGCAGCTTAACAGGAGGTCGGGAATACGAGCAGTACTTC. It specifies CASSLTGGREYEQYF.

The rearrangement uses TRBV19 and TRBJ2-5, with no clear D. Trimming shortened V by 4 bases and J by 3 bases, and 12 bases separated the two germline ends. The CDR3 consists of 14 residues. Per the germline V gene, CDR1 is LNHDA and CDR2 is SQIVND (reference sequence). The CDR3 bases are TGTGCCAGTAGTACCGGAAGGGCGGAAGAGACCCAGTACTTC. It translates to CASSTGRAEETQYF.

V is TRBV6-1 and J is TRBJ2-5; no definite D call. This CDR3 contains 13 residues. Germline values: CDR1 MNHNS, CDR2 SASEGT. Deletions cut 5 bases from V and 0 bases from J, with 7 bases between. CDR3 protein: CASSSNDQETQYF. The CDR3 DNA is TGTGCCAGCAGTTCGAACGACCAAGAGACCCAGTACTTC.

This clone was seen once. The rearrangement links TRBV7-2 to TRBJ2-1; maybe TRBD2 (6 bases). The CDR3 runs to 18 residues. Trimming stripped 5 bases from V and 1 base from J, with 21 bases between. The germline CDR1 and CDR2 sequences are SGHTA and FQGNSA. CDR3: CASSAGPPALSSYNEQFF. DNA for the CDR3: TGTGCCAGCAGCGCGGGACCGCCCGCCTTATCATCCTACAATGAGCAGTTCTTC.

The V and J genes are TRBV7-8 and TRBJ1-2, with D tentatively TRBD1 (6 bases). This CDR3 comprises 13 residues. From germline, CDR1 is SGHVS and CDR2 FQNEAQ. The V gene lost 5 bases and the J gene lost 4 bases, with 11 bases spanning the gap. The CDR3 protein is CASSLGGVYGYTF. The CDR3 coding sequence is TGTGCCAGCAGCCTAGGGGGGGTCTATGGCTACACCTTC.

The CDR3 region has the DNA TGCGCCAGCAGACCCGGGGGCAGCAATCAGCCCCAGCATTTT. As protein: CASRPGGSNQPQHF. This rearrangement joins TRBV5-1 to TRBJ1-5; a weak D match, TRBD1 (6 bases). CDR1 and CDR2 (germline): SGHRS, YFSETQ. Between the trimmed V and J ends, which lost 5 bases and 1 base, there was a span of 10 bases. The CDR3 runs to 14 residues.

The J gene is TRBJ2-5, the V gene TRBV4-2, with D perhaps matching TRBD2 (5 bases). The V and J ends lost 0 bases and 5 bases respectively, with 10 bases between them. This CDR3 contains 14 residues. CDR1 is LGHNA and CDR2 is YNFKEQ in the germline V gene. The CDR3 DNA reads TGTGCCAGCAGCCAAGATTTACTAGGGGAGACCCAGTACTTC. It is translated as CASSQDLLGETQYF.

V usage is TRBV7-2 and J usage is TRBJ2-5; 12 bases match TRBD2. The V and J ends lost 5 bases and 5 bases, in that order; junction bases with no gene match: 9. The CDR3 sequence is 16 residues long. In germline, CDR1 is SGHTA, CDR2 FQGNSA. CDR3 amino acids: CASSLLAGGQGETQYF. The CDR3 DNA is TGTGCCAGCAGCCTACTAGCGGGGGGCCAGGGGGAGACCCAGTACTTC.

The chain employs TRBV5-1 and TRBJ1-2; a weak D match, TRBD1 (5 bases). CDR1 is SGHRS, CDR2 YFSETQ, per germline. This CDR3 has 14 amino acids. V lost 3 bases, J lost 2 bases, and 11 bases lay in between. CDR3 DNA: TGCGCCAGCAGCTCAAAGACAGCCAACTATGGCTACACCTTC. Its protein product is CASSSKTANYGYTF.

In nucleotides, the CDR3 is TGTGCCAGCAGCCCCGAAAGGCTTTGGCCCCTCCACTTT. Translated, it gives CASSPERLWPLHF. The gene calls are TRBV7-2 and TRBJ1-6, with D hard to call. This CDR3 comprises 13 residues. V was shortened by 5 bases and J by 13 bases, with 15 bases between the two germline ends. Germline CDR1 SGHTA, CDR2 FQGNSA.

The chain is built from TRBV19 and TRBJ1-2, with no clear D. This CDR3 comprises 14 residues. The germline V gene encodes CDR1 LNHDA and CDR2 SQIVND (reference sequence). Trimming pared 3 bases from V and 0 bases from J, leaving 8 bases between. CDR3 amino acids: CASSITSPNYGYTF. The DNA for the CDR3 is TGTGCCAGTAGTATCACCTCTCCTAACTATGGCTACACCTTC.

This clone has a single count. The gene calls are TRBV4-2 and TRBJ2-1; the D gene is possibly TRBD1 (5 bases). The CDR3 loop spans 17 amino acids. CDR1 and CDR2 (germline): LGHNA, YNFKEQ. Trimming stripped 0 bases from V and 1 base from J, with 13 bases between. CDR3 loop: CASSQDFRDQSYNEQFF. The CDR3 DNA reads as TGTGCCAGCAGCCAAGACTTCAGGGATCAATCCTACAATGAGCAGTTCTTC.

This clone was seen more than once but under ten times. The rearrangement joins TRBV19 to TRBJ1-1; D gene uncertain. Trimming stripped 3 bases from V and 0 bases from J, with 11 bases between. The CDR3 runs 15 residues. Germline assignment: CDR1 LNHDA and CDR2 SQIVND (reference sequence). CDR3: CASSIGRTMNTEAFF. The CDR3 DNA follows: TGTGCCAGTAGTATCGGACGGACCATGAACACTGAAGCTTTCTTT.

The genes are TRBV6-4 and TRBJ2-3, with 15 bases that match TRBD2. After removal of 8 bases from V and 6 bases from J, the junction contained 12 bases not matched to a gene. Germline CDR1 MRHNA, CDR2 SNTAGT. This CDR3 has 17 residues. CDR3 coding DNA: TGTGCCAGCTCACCGGGACTAGCGGGGGGCGGGACGGATACGCAGTATTTT. The encoded protein is CASSPGLAGGGTDTQYF.

This chain connects TRBV19 to TRBJ1-2, with 8 bases aligning to TRBD1. CDR1 is LNHDA, CDR2 SQIVND, per germline (reference sequence). Trimming took 3 bases from V and 6 from J; bases not matched to a gene: 3. This CDR3 has 13 amino acids. The CDR3 is CASSMGDRNGYTF. The CDR3 region has the DNA TGTGCCAGTAGTATGGGGGACAGGAATGGCTACACCTTC.

The chain recombines TRBV19 with TRBJ2-4, with D hard to call. The germline V gene has CDR1 LNHDA and CDR2 SQIVND (reference sequence). CDR3 length: 16 residues. Trimming removed 5 bases from V and 4 bases from J, with 18 bases in between. The CDR3 sequence is CASSLPGGAQKNIQYF. The CDR3 nucleotides read TGTGCCAGTAGTCTCCCCGGCGGTGCGCAAAAAAACATTCAGTACTTC.

The chain links TRBV28 to TRBJ2-3; TRBD2 matches at 8 bases. This CDR3 contains 16 residues. The V and J ends lost 6 bases and 1 base, in that order; junction bases with no gene match: 9. CDR1 is MDHEN, CDR2 SYDVKM, per germline. The CDR3 DNA sequence: TGTGCCAGCAGCCGACTCCGAGCGGGGGGCACAGATACGCAGTATTTT. Translation gives CASSRLRAGGTDTQYF.

The rearrangement links TRBV9 to TRBJ1-6; D unclear. Germline assignment: CDR1 SGDLS and CDR2 YYNGEE. This CDR3 has 15 residues. V lost 0 bases and J 5 bases, leaving 9 bases between the germline ends. The CDR3 sequence: CASSVGIADNSPLHF. The CDR3 nucleotides read TGTGCCAGCAGCGTAGGGATAGCTGATAATTCACCCCTCCACTTT.

V gene TRBV18 combines with J gene TRBJ2-3, with TRBD1 matching 7 bases. This CDR3 region has 17 residues. Germline CDR1 and CDR2: KGHSH and LQKENI. Trimming at V came to 2 bases and at J to 1 base, leaving 9 bases not matched to a gene. The CDR3 spells CASSPSSGTEGTDTQYF. The CDR3 DNA follows: TGTGCCAGCTCACCATCATCCGGGACAGAAGGCACAGATACGCAGTATTTT. Full variable domain (outside the CDR3, taken from reference TRBV18 and TRBJ2-3): NAGVMQNPRHLVRRRGQEARLRCSPMKGHSHVYWYRQLPEEGLKFMVYLQKENIIDESGMPKERFSAEFPKEGPSILRIQQVVRGDSAAYFCASSPSSGTEGTDTQYFGPGTRLTVL.

This chain links TRBV7-9 with TRBJ2-1; 16 bases agree with TRBD2. The CDR3 is made up of 15 amino acids. Unmatched junction bases numbered 7, after V lost 5 bases and J lost 12 bases. Per the germline V gene, CDR1 is SEHNR and CDR2 is FQNEAQ (reference sequence). CDR3 nucleotides: TGTGCCAGCAGCGGCGGGACTAGCGGGGGGGCCTTGCAGTTCTTC. Its protein product is CASSGGTSGGALQFF.